This T cell receptor beta chain was documented in a study of beta chain features in type 1 diabetes. Whole-study results and caveats: A greater similarity of naive, central memory and Treg TCRB repertoires was seen among patients than among healthy donors. VDJ junctions from type 1 diabetes patients carried fewer insertions and larger deletions. The study left unresolved whether HLA type influences TCRB rearrangement. Significant though moderate, a shortening of TCRB CDR3s appeared in all four CD4+ subsets of Type 1 diabetes patients.

Investigators reverse transcribed all isolated RNA, so they sequenced expressed TCRB transcripts. The table came from immunoSEQ multiplex PCR; TCRdb's copy has only in-frame clones and leaves some out. In the table there are about 700,000 clones, under 15% of which are singletons. By way of CD45RO/CCR7/CD25/CD127/CD95/CD27, the CD4+ regulatory, stem cell-like memory, central memory and naive cells were sorted. Notes on this clone: Its antigen is not identified.

J was trimmed by 5 bases and V by 0 bases; bases with no gene match: 5. The CDR3 length is 15 residues. CDR1 and CDR2 from the germline V gene are SGHDT and YYEEEE. Material: naive CD4+ T cells from blood. The rearrangement uses TRBV5-6 and TRBJ2-7; 10 bases align to TRBD1. The sequence derives from a man between 18 and 35 years old with type 1 diabetes. CDR3 DNA sequence: TGTGCCAGCAGCTTGGTGACAGGGGGCCACAACGAGCAGTACTTC. Its translation is CASSLVTGGHNEQYF.